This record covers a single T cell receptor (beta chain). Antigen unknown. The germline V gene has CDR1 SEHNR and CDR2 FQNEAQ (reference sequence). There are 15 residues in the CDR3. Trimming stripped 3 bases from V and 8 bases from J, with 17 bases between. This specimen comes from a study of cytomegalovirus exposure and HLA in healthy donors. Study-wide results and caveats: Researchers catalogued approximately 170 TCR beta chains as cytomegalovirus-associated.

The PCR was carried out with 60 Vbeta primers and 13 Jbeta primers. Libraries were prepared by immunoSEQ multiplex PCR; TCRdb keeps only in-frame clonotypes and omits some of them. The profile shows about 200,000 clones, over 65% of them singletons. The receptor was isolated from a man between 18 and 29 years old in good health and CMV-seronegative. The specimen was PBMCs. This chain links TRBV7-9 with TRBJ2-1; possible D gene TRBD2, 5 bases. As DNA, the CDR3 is TGTGCCAGCAGCTTGGGAGCGGCCACCGGGCATGAGCAGTTCTTC. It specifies CASSLGAATGHEQFF.